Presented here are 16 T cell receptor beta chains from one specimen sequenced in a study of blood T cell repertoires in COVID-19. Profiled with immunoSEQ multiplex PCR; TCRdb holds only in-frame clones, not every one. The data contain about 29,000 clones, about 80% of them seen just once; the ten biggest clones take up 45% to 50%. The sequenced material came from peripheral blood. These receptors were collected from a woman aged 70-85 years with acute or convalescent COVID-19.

The CDR3 region is CASRIRVDSPLHF. CDR3 nucleotides: TGTGCCAGCAGAATCAGGGTAGATTCACCCCTCCACTTT. The V gene is TRBV6-5, the J gene TRBJ1-6; D possibly corresponds to TRBD1 (5 bases). V was trimmed by 6 bases and J by 8 bases, leaving 11 bases between them. This CDR3 is built from 13 residues. Germline V gene lookup returns CDR1 MNHEY and CDR2 SVGAGI.

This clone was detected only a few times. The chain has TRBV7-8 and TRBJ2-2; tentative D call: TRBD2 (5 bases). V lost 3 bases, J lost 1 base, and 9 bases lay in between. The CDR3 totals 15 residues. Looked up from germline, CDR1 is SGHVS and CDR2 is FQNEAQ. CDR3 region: CASSFRGRNTGELFF. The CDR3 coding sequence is TGTGCCAGCAGCTTTCGAGGGCGGAACACCGGGGAGCTGTTTTTT. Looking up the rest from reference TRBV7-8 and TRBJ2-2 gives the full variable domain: GAGVSQSPRYKVAKRGQDVALRCDPISGHVSLFWYQQALGQGPEFLTYFQNEAQLDKSGLPSDRFFAERPEGSVSTLKIQRTQQEDSAVYLCASSFRGRNTGELFFGEGSRLTVL.

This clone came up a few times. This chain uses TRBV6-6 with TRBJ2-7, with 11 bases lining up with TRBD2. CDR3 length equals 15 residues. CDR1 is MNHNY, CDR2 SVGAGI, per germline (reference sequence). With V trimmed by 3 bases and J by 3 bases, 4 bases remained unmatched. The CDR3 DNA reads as TGTGCCAGCAGTTATACTAGCGGGGGCGTCTACGAGCAGTACTTC. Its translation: CASSYTSGGVYEQYF.

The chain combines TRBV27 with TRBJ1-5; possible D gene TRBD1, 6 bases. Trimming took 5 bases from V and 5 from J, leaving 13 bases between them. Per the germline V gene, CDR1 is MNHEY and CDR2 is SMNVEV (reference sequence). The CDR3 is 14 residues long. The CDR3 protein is CASSHREGDQPQHF. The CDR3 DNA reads TGTGCCAGCAGTCACAGGGAGGGCGATCAGCCCCAGCATTTT.

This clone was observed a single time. The CDR3 DNA is TGTGCCAACGGGCGGGGGTCGACCATGCTGGATACGCAGTATTTT. It is translated as CANGRGSTMLDTQYF. V usage is TRBV10-3 and J usage is TRBJ2-3; 7 nucleotides line up with TRBD2. The CDR3 is 15 amino acids. J was trimmed by 6 bases and V by 10 bases; bases with no gene match: 16. CDR1 is ENHRY and CDR2 is SYGVKD in the germline V gene.

Here the CDR3 reads CASSPPAGNGELFF. The CDR3 DNA sequence: TGTGCCAGCAGCCCCCCAGCCGGGAACGGGGAGCTGTTTTTT. The genes are TRBV11-3 and TRBJ2-2, with a tentative D call TRBD2 (5 bases). The CDR3 contains 14 residues. Germline V gene lookup returns CDR1 SGHNT and CDR2 YENEEA. V was cut by 5 bases and J by 7 bases, with 14 bases left in between.

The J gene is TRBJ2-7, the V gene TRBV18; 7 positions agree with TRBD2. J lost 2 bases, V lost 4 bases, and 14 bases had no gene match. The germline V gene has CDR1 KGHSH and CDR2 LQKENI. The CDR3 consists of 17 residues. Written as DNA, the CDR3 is TGTGCCAGCTCACTGAAAATGGGGACTACAGCTACCTACGAGCAGTACTTC. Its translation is CASSLKMGTTATYEQYF.

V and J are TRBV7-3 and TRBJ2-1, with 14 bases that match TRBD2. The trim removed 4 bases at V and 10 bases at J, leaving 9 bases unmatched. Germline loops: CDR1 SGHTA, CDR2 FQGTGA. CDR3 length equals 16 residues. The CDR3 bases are TGTGCCAGCAGCTCCGGACTAGCGGGAGGAACGGGAGAGCAGTTCTTC. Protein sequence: CASSSGLAGGTGEQFF.

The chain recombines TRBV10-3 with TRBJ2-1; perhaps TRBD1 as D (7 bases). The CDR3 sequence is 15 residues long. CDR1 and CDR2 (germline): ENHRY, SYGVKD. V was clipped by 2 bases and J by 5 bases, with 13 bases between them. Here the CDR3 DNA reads TGTGCCATCAGTGAGATGGAGGGGGCAAACAATGAGCAGTTCTTC. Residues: CAISEMEGANNEQFF.

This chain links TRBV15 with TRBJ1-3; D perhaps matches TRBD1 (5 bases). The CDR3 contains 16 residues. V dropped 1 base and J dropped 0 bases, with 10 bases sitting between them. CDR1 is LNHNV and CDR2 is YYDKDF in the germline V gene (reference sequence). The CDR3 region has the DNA TGTGCCACCAGCAGAGCGGGGGGGATCTCTGGAAACACCATATATTTT. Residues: CATSRAGGISGNTIYF.

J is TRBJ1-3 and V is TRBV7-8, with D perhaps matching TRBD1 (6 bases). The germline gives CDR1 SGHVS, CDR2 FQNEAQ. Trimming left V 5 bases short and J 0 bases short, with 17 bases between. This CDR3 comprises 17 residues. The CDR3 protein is CASSRGGQGVSGNTIYF. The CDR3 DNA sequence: TGTGCCAGCAGCCGAGGGGGGCAGGGAGTCTCTGGAAACACCATATATTTT. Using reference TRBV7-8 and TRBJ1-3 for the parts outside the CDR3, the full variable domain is GAGVSQSPRYKVAKRGQDVALRCDPISGHVSLFWYQQALGQGPEFLTYFQNEAQLDKSGLPSDRFFAERPEGSVSTLKIQRTQQEDSAVYLCASSRGGQGVSGNTIYFGEGSWLTVV.

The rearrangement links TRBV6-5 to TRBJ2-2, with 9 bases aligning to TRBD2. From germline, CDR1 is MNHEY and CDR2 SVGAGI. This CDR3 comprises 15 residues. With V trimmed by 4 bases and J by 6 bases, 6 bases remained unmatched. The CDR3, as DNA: TGTGCCAGCAGTTCTCATAGCGGGAGCGCCGGGGAGCTGTTTTTT. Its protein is CASSSHSGSAGELFF.

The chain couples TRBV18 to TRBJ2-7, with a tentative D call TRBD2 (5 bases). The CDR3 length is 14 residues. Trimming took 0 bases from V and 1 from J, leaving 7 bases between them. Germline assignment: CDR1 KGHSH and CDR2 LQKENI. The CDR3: CASSPPSGSYEQYF. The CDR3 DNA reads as TGTGCCAGCTCACCACCGTCGGGATCCTACGAGCAGTACTTC. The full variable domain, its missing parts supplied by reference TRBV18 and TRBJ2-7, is NAGVMQNPRHLVRRRGQEARLRCSPMKGHSHVYWYRQLPEEGLKFMVYLQKENIIDESGMPKERFSAEFPKEGPSILRIQQVVRGDSAAYFCASSPPSGSYEQYFGPGTRLTVT.

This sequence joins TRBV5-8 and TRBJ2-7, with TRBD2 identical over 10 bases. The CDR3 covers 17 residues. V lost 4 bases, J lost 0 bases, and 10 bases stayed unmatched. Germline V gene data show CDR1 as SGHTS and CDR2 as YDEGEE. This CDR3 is CASSTLGLADSSYEQYF. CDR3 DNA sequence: TGTGCCAGCAGCACCCTCGGACTAGCGGATAGCTCCTACGAGCAGTACTTC.

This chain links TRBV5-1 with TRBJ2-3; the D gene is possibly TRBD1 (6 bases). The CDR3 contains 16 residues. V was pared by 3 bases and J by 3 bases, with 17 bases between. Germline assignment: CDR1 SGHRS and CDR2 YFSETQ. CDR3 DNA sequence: TGCGCCAGCAGCTCGAGGCTCAGGGGTGCGACAGATACGCAGTATTTT. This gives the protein CASSSRLRGATDTQYF.

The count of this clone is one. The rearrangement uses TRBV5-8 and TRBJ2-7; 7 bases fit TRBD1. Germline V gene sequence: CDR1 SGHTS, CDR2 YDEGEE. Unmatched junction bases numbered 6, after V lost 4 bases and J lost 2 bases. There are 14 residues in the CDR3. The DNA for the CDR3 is TGTGCCAGCAGCCTCAGGACAGGCACCTACGAGCAGTACTTC. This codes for CASSLRTGTYEQYF. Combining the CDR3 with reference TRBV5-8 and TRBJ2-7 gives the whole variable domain EAGVTQSPTHLIKTRGQQATLRCSPISGHTSVYWYQQALGLGLQFLLWYDEGEERNRGNFPPRFSGRQFPNYSSELNVNALELEDSALYLCASSLRTGTYEQYFGPGTRLTVT.